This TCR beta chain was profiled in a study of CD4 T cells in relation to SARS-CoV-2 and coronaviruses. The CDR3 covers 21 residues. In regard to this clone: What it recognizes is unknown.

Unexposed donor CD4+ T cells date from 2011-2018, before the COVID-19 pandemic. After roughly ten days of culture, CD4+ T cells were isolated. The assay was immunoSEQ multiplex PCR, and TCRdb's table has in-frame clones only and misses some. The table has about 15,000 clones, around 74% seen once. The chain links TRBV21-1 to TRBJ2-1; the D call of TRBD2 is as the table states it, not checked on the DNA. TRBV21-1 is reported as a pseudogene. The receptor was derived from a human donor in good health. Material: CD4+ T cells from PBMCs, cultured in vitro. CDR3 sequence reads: CASSNLYDRGASGTSYNEQFF. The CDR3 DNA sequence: TGTGCCAGCAGCAATTTGTACGACCGGGGGGCTAGCGGGACGTCCTACAATGAGCAGTTCTTC.